Listed here is a single TCR beta chain. The antigen is not known. The CDR3 totals 15 residues. The V gene end was trimmed by 5 bases and the J gene end by 3 bases; junction bases not matched to a gene: 7. The germline CDR1 and CDR2 sequences are SGHTA and FQGNSA. This entry is derived from a study of blood T cells in healthy people across ages. The study's findings and limits: Both higher diversity and more naive CD4+ cells marked long-lived donors when set against aged donors. The lack of PBMC sorting stopped any conclusive naive versus antigen-experienced comparison.

Isolated PBMCs totaled at least 7 million in each sample. Through a sample-barcoded 5' primer and a J-beta primer mix, a second PCR was run for roughly 7 to 12 cycles. Each cDNA molecule was tagged by a template-switch adaptor with 12 random nucleotides. TCRdb re-analysed the 5' RACE reads in MiXCR, keeping a single row per CDR3 protein. Of some 920,000 distinct CDR3 sequences in the sample, roughly half were seen once. This clonotype was sampled from a woman aged 60-70 years in good health. Material: blood. The chain uses TRBV7-2 and TRBJ1-5; 7 bases are shared with TRBD1. CDR3 in amino acids: CASSQGQLLNQPQHF. DNA for the CDR3: TGTGCCAGCAGCCAGGGACAGCTTCTCAATCAGCCCCAGCATTTT.